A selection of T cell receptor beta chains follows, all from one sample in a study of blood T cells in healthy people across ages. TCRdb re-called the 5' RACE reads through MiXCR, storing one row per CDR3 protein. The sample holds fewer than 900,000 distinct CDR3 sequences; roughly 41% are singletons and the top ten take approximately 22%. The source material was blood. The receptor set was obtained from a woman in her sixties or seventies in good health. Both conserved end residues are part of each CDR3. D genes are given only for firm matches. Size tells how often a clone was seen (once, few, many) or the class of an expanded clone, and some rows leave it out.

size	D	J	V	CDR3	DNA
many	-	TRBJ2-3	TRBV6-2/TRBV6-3	CASSPQAGSTDTQYF	TGTGCCAGCAGTCCACAAGCGGGTAGCACAGATACGCAGTATTTT
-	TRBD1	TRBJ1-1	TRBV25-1	CASSPRQGRGTEAFF	TGTGCCAGCAGTCCTAGACAGGGGAGAGGCACTGAAGCTTTCTTT
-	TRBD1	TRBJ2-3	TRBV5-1	CASSSNTGADTQYF	TGCGCCAGCAGCTCCAATACAGGGGCAGATACGCAGTATTTT
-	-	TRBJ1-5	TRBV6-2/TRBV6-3	CASSYQGHNQPQHF	TGTGCCAGCAGTTATCAAGGACACAATCAGCCCCAGCATTTT
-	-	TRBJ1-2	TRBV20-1	CSAREQPGGGYTF	TGCAGTGCTAGAGAGCAACCGGGGGGAGGCTACACCTTC
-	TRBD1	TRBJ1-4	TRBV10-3	CAIRDRDSPGNEKLFF	TGTGCCATCAGGGACCGGGACAGCCCAGGGAATGAAAAACTGTTTTTT
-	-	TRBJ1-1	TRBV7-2	CASSLVSRVNTEAFF	TGTGCCAGCAGCTTAGTCAGCCGGGTGAACACTGAAGCTTTCTTT
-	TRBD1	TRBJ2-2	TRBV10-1	CASSDGGTGNTGELFF	TGCGCCAGCAGTGACGGTGGGACAGGCAACACCGGGGAGCTGTTTTTT
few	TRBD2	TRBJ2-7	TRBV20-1	CSARTQRPLAGESVYEQYF	TGCAGTGCTAGAACCCAACGGCCTCTGGCGGGAGAATCCGTCTACGAGCAGTACTTC
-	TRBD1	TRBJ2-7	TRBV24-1	CATSDSGGSGDEQYF	TGTGCCACCAGTGATTCAGGGGGCTCGGGGGACGAGCAGTACTTC
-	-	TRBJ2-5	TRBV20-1	CSAGGGRGPFQETQYF	TGCAGTGCTGGTGGTGGGCGGGGGCCCTTCCAAGAGACCCAGTACTTC
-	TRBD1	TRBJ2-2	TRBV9	CASSVATGGTGELFF	TGTGCCAGCAGCGTAGCTACAGGGGGAACCGGGGAGCTGTTTTTT
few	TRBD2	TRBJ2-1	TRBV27	CASSLWGPTSGGSSYNEQFF	TGTGCCAGCAGTTTATGGGGGCCGACTAGCGGGGGAAGCTCCTACAATGAGCAGTTCTTC
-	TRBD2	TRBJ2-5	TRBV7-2	CASSSEILAGEQYF	TGTGCCAGCAGCTCCGAAATACTAGCGGGGGAGCAGTACTTC
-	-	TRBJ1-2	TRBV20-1	CSAEGKGNYGYTF	TGCAGTGCCGAGGGCAAGGGTAACTATGGCTACACCTTC
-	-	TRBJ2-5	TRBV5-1	CASSLIGSRGETQYF	TGCGCCAGCAGCTTGATTGGCTCCCGTGGGGAGACCCAGTACTTC
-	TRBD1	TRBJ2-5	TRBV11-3	CASSPSDRGGETQYF	TGTGCCAGCAGCCCGTCGGACAGGGGCGGGGAGACCCAGTACTTC
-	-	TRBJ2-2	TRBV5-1	CASSRDEGTGELFF	TGCGCCAGCAGCCGGGACGAGGGCACCGGGGAGCTGTTTTTT
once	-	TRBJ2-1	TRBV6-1	CASSVQGRGGSYNEQFF	TGTGCCAGCAGTGTCCAAGGGAGGGGGGGCTCCTACAATGAGCAGTTCTTC